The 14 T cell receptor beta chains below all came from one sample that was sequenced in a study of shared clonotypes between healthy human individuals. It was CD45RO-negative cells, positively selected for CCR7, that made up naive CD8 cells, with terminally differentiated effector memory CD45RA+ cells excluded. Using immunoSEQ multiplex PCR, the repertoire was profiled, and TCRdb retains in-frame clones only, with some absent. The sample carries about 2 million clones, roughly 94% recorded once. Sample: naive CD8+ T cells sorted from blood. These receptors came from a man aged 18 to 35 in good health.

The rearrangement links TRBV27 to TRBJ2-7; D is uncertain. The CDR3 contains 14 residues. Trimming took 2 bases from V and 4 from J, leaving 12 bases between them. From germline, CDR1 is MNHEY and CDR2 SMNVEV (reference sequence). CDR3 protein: CASSLEVSGYEQYF. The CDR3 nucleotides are TGTGCCAGCAGTTTAGAGGTCAGTGGGTACGAGCAGTACTTC.

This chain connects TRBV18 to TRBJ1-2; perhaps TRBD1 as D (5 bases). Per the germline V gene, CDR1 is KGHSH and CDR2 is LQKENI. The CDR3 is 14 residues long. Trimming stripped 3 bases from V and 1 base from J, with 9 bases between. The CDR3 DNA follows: TGTGCCAGCTCACCTCAGGGCCTTAACTATGGCTACACCTTC. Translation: CASSPQGLNYGYTF.

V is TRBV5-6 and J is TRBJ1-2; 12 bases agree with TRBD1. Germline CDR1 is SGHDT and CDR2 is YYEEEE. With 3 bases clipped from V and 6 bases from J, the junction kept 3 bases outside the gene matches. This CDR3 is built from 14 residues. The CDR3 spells CASSYGTGGHGYTF. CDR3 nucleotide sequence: TGTGCCAGCAGCTATGGGACAGGGGGCCATGGCTACACCTTC.

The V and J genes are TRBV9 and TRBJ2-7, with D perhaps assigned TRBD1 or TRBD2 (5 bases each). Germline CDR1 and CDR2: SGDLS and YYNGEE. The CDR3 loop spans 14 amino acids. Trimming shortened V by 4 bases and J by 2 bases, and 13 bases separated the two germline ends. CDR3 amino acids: CASSLRDLPYEQYF. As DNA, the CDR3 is TGTGCCAGCAGCCTCCGGGACCTGCCCTACGAGCAGTACTTC. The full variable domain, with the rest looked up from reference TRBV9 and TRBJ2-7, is DSGVTQTPKHLITATGQRVTLRCSPRSGDLSVYWYQQSLDQGLQFLIQYYNGEERAKGNILERFSAQQFPDLHSELNLSSLELGDSALYFCASSLRDLPYEQYFGPGTRLTVT.

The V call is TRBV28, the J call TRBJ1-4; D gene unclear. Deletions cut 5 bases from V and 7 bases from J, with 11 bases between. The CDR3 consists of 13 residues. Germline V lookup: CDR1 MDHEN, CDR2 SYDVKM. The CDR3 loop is CASSPRTGEKLFF. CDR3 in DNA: TGTGCCAGCAGTCCCCGGACGGGTGAAAAACTGTTTTTT.

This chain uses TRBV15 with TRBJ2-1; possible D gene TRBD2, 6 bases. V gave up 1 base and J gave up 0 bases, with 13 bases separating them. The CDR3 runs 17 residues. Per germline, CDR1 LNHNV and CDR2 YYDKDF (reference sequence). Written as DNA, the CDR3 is TGTGCCACCAGCAGAGTCCCAATGGGGGGCTCCTACAATGAGCAGTTCTTC. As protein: CATSRVPMGGSYNEQFF.

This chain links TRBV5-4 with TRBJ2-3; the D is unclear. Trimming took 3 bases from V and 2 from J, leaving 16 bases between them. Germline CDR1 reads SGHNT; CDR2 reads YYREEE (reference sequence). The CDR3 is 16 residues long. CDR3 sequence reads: CASSSLTGPYTDTQYF. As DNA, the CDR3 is TGTGCCAGCAGCTCACTGACGGGTCCTTACACAGATACGCAGTATTTT. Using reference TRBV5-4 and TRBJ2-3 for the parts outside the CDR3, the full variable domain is ETGVTQSPTHLIKTRGQQVTLRCSSQSGHNTVSWYQQALGQGPQFIFQYYREEENGRGNFPPRFSGLQFPNYSSELNVNALELDDSALYLCASSSLTGPYTDTQYFGPGTRLTVL.

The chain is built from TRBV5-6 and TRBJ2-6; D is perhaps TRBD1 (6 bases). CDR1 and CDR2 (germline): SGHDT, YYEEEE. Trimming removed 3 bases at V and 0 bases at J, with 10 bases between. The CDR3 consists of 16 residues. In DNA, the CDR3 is TGTGCCAGCAGCTCCAGACAGGACTCTGGGGCCAACGTCCTGACTTTC. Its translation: CASSSRQDSGANVLTF.

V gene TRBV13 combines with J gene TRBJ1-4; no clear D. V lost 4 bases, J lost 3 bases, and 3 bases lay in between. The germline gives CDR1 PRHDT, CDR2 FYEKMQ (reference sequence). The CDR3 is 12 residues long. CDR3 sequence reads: CASSSPNEKLFF. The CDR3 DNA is TGTGCCAGCAGCTCGCCTAATGAAAAACTGTTTTTT.

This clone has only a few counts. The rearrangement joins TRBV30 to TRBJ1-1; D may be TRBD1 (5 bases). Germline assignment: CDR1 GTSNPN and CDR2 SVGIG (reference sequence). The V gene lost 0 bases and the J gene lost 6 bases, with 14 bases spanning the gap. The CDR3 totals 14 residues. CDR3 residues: CAWSVGRERAEAFF. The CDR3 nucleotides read TGTGCCTGGAGTGTTGGCAGGGAAAGGGCTGAAGCTTTCTTT.

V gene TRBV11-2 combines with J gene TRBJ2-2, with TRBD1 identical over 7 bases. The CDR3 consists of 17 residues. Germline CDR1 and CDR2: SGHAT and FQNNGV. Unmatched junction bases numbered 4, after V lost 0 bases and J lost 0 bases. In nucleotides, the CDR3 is TGTGCCAGCAGCTTAGATCTTGGGACAGCGAACACCGGGGAGCTGTTTTTT. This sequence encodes CASSLDLGTANTGELFF.

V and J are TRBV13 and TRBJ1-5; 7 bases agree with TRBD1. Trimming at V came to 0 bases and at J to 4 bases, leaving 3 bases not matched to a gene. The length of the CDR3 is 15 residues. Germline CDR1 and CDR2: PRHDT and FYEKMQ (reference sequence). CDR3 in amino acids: CASSLGTGTNQPQHF. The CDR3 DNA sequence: TGTGCCAGCAGCTTAGGGACAGGGACTAATCAGCCCCAGCATTTT.

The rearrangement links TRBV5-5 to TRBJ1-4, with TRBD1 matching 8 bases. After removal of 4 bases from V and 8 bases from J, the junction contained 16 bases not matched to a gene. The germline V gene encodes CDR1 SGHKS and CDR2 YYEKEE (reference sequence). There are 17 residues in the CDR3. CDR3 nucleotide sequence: TGTGCCAGCAGCCCCGGACAGGGTCTCCTTCTTCCCGAAAAACTGTTTTTT. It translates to CASSPGQGLLLPEKLFF. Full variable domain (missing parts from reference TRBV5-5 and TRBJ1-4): DAGVTQSPTHLIKTRGQQVTLRCSPISGHKSVSWYQQVLGQGPQFIFQYYEKEERGRGNFPDRFSARQFPNYSSELNVNALLLGDSALYLCASSPGQGLLLPEKLFFGSGTQLSVL.

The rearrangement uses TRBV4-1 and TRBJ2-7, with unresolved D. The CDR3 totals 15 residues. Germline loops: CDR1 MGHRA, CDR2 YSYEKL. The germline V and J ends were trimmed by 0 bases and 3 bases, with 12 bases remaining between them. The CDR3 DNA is TGCGCCAGCAGCCAAGATTATGGCGTATACTACGAGCAGTACTTC. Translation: CASSQDYGVYYEQYF.